A selection of T cell receptor beta chains follows, all from one sample in a study of Ad26.COV2.S vaccination and SARS-CoV-2 variants. Produced via immunoSEQ multiplex PCR; TCRdb's table is partial and in-frame only. The sample yields 75,000 to 100,000 clones, more than 65% seen once. The sample was peripheral blood, taken after recovery from COVID-19. The receptors were gathered from a human donor who had recovered from COVID-19. Both conserved end residues are trimmed from each CDR3. The order of the fields is J gene, V gene, CDR3 protein.

J gene: TRBJ1-3; V gene: TRBV9; CDR3 protein: ASSLTGARIGNTIY
J gene: TRBJ2-7; V gene: TRBV7-2; CDR3 protein: ASSASGGDYEQY
J gene: TRBJ1-6; V gene: TRBV27; CDR3 protein: ASSFLAEWSSPLH
J gene: TRBJ1-6; V gene: TRBV25-1; CDR3 protein: ASGGQGTSPLH
J gene: TRBJ2-4; V gene: TRBV25-1; CDR3 protein: ASPGLAKNIQY
J gene: TRBJ1-1; V gene: TRBV19; CDR3 protein: ASSRGLARDTEAF
J gene: TRBJ2-7; V gene: TRBV18; CDR3 protein: ASSPPLAGSSYEQY
J gene: TRBJ2-1; V gene: TRBV5-1; CDR3 protein: ASSLLGGRAAYNEQF
J gene: TRBJ2-7; V gene: TRBV5-4; CDR3 protein: ASSQATGASYEQY
J gene: TRBJ2-1; V gene: TRBV24-1; CDR3 protein: ATSSWDRGAGEQF
J gene: TRBJ2-2; V gene: TRBV29-1; CDR3 protein: SVDPRIRDTGELF
J gene: TRBJ1-1; V gene: TRBV11-3; CDR3 protein: ASSLEFRPEEAF
J gene: TRBJ2-7; V gene: TRBV29-1; CDR3 protein: SVSQGAPGSEQY